The 19 T cell receptor beta chains in this list originate from one sample, sequenced in a study of blood T cell repertoires in COVID-19. TCRdb keeps only in-frame clones here, not all; method: immunoSEQ multiplex PCR. The table lists about 170,000 clones, just under 90% of them singletons, with roughly 3.3% in the top ten. The sample comprised peripheral blood. These receptors were obtained from a man younger than 35 with active or convalescent COVID-19.

CDR3: CASIGGLRGGAEKLFF. For the CDR3, the DNA is TGTGCCAGTATAGGAGGACTACGAGGCGGGGCAGAAAAACTGTTTTTT. V gene TRBV19 combines with J gene TRBJ1-4, with D possibly TRBD1 on 5 matching bases. Trimming took off 7 bases at V and 8 bases at J, with 23 bases between the two ends. The CDR3 length is 16 residues. Germline V gives CDR1 LNHDA, CDR2 SQIVND (reference sequence).

The chain combines TRBV5-6 with TRBJ2-7, with 9 bases that match TRBD1. V was pared by 5 bases and J by 5 bases, with 8 bases of the junction left unmatched. The CDR3 runs 14 residues. From germline, CDR1 is SGHDT and CDR2 YYEEEE. In DNA form, the CDR3 reads TGTGCCAGCAGTACCGGGACAGGGATCCACGAGCAGTACTTC. Protein: CASSTGTGIHEQYF.

This chain joins TRBV5-1 and TRBJ2-1; TRBD1 matches 8 bases. Germline lookup yields CDR1 SGHRS and CDR2 YFSETQ. Losses at the gene ends were 7 bases for V and 7 bases for J; bases not matched to a gene: 10. This CDR3 has 14 residues. The CDR3 region has the DNA TGCGCCAGCGCCCCGGGACAGGCTTTAAATGAGCAGTTCTTC. Its translation: CASAPGQALNEQFF. Using reference TRBV5-1 and TRBJ2-1 for the parts outside the CDR3, the full variable domain is KAGVTQTPRYLIKTRGQQVTLSCSPISGHRSVSWYQQTPGQGLQFLFEYFSETQRNKGNFPGRFSGRQFSNSRSEMNVSTLELGDSALYLCASAPGQALNEQFFGPGTRLTVL.

Details on this clone: The sample carries other DNA sequences with the same CDR3. The rearrangement uses TRBV12-5 and TRBJ2-1, with 12 bases matching TRBD1. In germline, CDR1 is LGHNT, CDR2 FRNRAP. With V trimmed by 5 bases and J by 7 bases, 3 bases remained unmatched. This CDR3 region has 14 residues. DNA of the CDR3: TGTGCTAGTGGTCTGGGACAGGGGGCGAATGAGCAGTTCTTC. It translates to CASGLGQGANEQFF.

The CDR3 reads CASRVQSNTEAFF. CDR3 DNA: TGTGCCAGTCGGGTCCAGTCGAACACTGAAGCTTTCTTT. The V call is TRBV19, the J call TRBJ1-1; D remains unclear. Germline CDR1 LNHDA, CDR2 SQIVND (reference sequence). This CDR3 contains 13 residues. The V end was cut by 8 bases, the J end by 1 base, with 11 bases between.

J is TRBJ1-2 and V is TRBV5-1; D is ambiguous. Germline CDR1 is SGHRS and CDR2 is YFSETQ. The germline V and J ends were trimmed by 0 bases and 6 bases, with 9 bases remaining between them. The CDR3 is 13 residues long. Written as DNA, the CDR3 is TGCGCCAGCAGCTTGGGTCCGGAGAATGGCTACACCTTC. It yields the protein CASSLGPENGYTF. The complete variable domain, with remaining parts taken from reference TRBV5-1 and TRBJ1-2, reads KAGVTQTPRYLIKTRGQQVTLSCSPISGHRSVSWYQQTPGQGLQFLFEYFSETQRNKGNFPGRFSGRQFSNSRSEMNVSTLELGDSALYLCASSLGPENGYTFGSGTRLTVV.

In its sample, this clone was seen once. The V and J genes are TRBV5-1 and TRBJ1-1; 7 bases align to TRBD1. The CDR3 totals 14 residues. After removal of 3 bases from V and 5 bases from J, the junction contained 7 bases not matched to a gene. Germline V gives CDR1 SGHRS, CDR2 YFSETQ. The DNA for the CDR3 is TGCGCCAGCAGCTCAGACAGGGAAGGTACTGAAGCTTTCTTT. It translates to CASSSDREGTEAFF.

This clone was seen once. The chain combines TRBV5-4 with TRBJ2-1; 7 bases fit TRBD1. V dropped 4 bases and J dropped 2; count of bases not matched to a gene: 6. In germline, CDR1 is SGHNT, CDR2 YYREEE (reference sequence). The CDR3 consists of 15 residues. CDR3 residues: CASSPQGVPYNEQFF. CDR3 sequence (DNA): TGTGCCAGCAGCCCTCAGGGGGTCCCCTACAATGAGCAGTTCTTC.

The gene calls are TRBV9 and TRBJ2-2, with D perhaps matching TRBD2 (5 bases). V lost 2 bases and J lost 6, with 17 bases in between. The CDR3 runs 16 residues. Germline V gene lookup returns CDR1 SGDLS and CDR2 YYNGEE. The CDR3 coding sequence is TGTGCCAGCAGCGTCTCAGCGGCAAATTTCCCCGGGGAGCTGTTTTTT. It is translated as CASSVSAANFPGELFF.

This chain links TRBV5-1 with TRBJ1-3, with a tentative D call TRBD1 (5 bases). Germline CDR1 reads SGHRS; CDR2 reads YFSETQ. With 4 bases removed from V and 1 base from J, the gap between germline ends came to 18 bases. The CDR3 totals 17 residues. This chain's CDR3 is CASSLQDTSVSGNTIYF. The DNA of the CDR3 is TGCGCCAGCAGCCTTCAGGACACGTCGGTTTCTGGAAACACCATATATTTT.

The chain joins TRBV5-1 to TRBJ2-3; a possible D gene is TRBD1 (5 bases). The CDR3 totals 14 residues. Germline-derived CDR1 and CDR2 are SGHRS and YFSETQ. The V and J ends lost 9 bases and 0 bases respectively, with 14 bases between them. CDR3 loop: CATRQRPSTDTQYF. Written as DNA, the CDR3 is TGCGCCACCCGACAGAGACCTAGCACAGATACGCAGTATTTT. Looking up the rest from reference TRBV5-1 and TRBJ2-3 gives the full variable domain: KAGVTQTPRYLIKTRGQQVTLSCSPISGHRSVSWYQQTPGQGLQFLFEYFSETQRNKGNFPGRFSGRQFSNSRSEMNVSTLELGDSALYLCATRQRPSTDTQYFGPGTRLTVL.

The chain combines TRBV4-1 with TRBJ2-7; possible D gene TRBD1, 5 bases. The CDR3 is 15 residues long. Germline values: CDR1 MGHRA, CDR2 YSYEKL. V lost 0 bases and J lost 6, with 15 bases in between. The CDR3 DNA sequence: TGCGCCAGCAGCCAAGATGAACAGGTTCTAGGCGAGCAGTACTTC. Amino acid sequence: CASSQDEQVLGEQYF.

This chain joins TRBV20-1 and TRBJ1-4; D possibly corresponds to TRBD1 (5 bases). Germline values: CDR1 DFQATT, CDR2 SNEGSKA (reference sequence). V lost 7 bases to trimming and J lost 7 bases, with 10 bases between them. The CDR3 runs 11 residues. The CDR3 DNA is TGCAGTGGGCAGGGTGGTGAAAAACTGTTTTTT. This codes for CSGQGGEKLFF.

The chain recombines TRBV28 with TRBJ1-4; 7 positions agree with TRBD1. This CDR3 spans 13 amino acids. With 8 bases clipped from V and 5 bases from J, the junction kept 5 bases outside the gene matches. The germline CDR1 and CDR2 sequences are MDHEN and SYDVKM. The CDR3 DNA reads as TGTGCCAGCGGAAAGGACAGGAATGAAAAACTGTTTTTT. As protein: CASGKDRNEKLFF.

The rearrangement joins TRBV3-1 (or the pseudogene TRBV3-2) to TRBJ1-1; D gene ambiguous. V was cut by 0 bases and J by 6 bases, with 14 bases left in between. The CDR3 has 15 residues. The germline CDR1 and CDR2 sequences are LGHDT and YNNKEL (reference sequence). The CDR3 sequence: CASSQDPRSFAEAFF. CDR3 DNA sequence: TGTGCCAGCAGCCAAGATCCCCGCAGTTTCGCTGAAGCTTTCTTT.

This clone was counted many times. The chain recombines TRBV14 with TRBJ1-6; 10 nucleotides agree with TRBD1. There are 15 residues in the CDR3. Germline loops: CDR1 SGHDN, CDR2 FVKESK. With 1 base clipped from V and 6 bases from J, the junction kept 0 bases outside the gene matches. The CDR3 bases are TGTGCCAGCAGCCAAGGACAGGGGGCTAATTCACCCCTCCACTTT. This translates into CASSQGQGANSPLHF.

The chain is built from TRBV7-2 and TRBJ1-6; D remains unclear. The CDR3 is 16 amino acids. Trimming left V 2 bases short and J 12 bases short, with 20 bases between. Germline CDR1 and CDR2: SGHTA and FQGNSA. The CDR3 loop reads CASSLSNLRAGGPLHF. CDR3 coding DNA: TGTGCCAGCAGCTTATCTAATCTGAGGGCCGGAGGACCCCTCCACTTT.

The gene calls are TRBV5-6 and TRBJ2-7; maybe TRBD1 (5 bases). With 5 bases removed from V and 3 bases from J, the gap between germline ends came to 21 bases. This CDR3 is built from 16 residues. The germline V gene encodes CDR1 SGHDT and CDR2 YYEEEE. CDR3 sequence: CASRPGLAQTHYEQYV. The CDR3 DNA is TGTGCCAGCAGGCCAGGGTTGGCCCAAACTCACTACGAGCAGTACGTC.

The gene calls are TRBV11-2 and TRBJ2-4, with TRBD1 as a possible D gene (5 bases). V dropped 2 bases and J dropped 2 bases, with 7 bases sitting between them. The CDR3 extends over 14 amino acids. In germline, CDR1 is SGHAT, CDR2 FQNNGV. The CDR3 spells CASSLQGTKNIQYF. The CDR3 DNA sequence: TGTGCCAGCAGCTTACAGGGTACCAAAAACATTCAGTACTTC.